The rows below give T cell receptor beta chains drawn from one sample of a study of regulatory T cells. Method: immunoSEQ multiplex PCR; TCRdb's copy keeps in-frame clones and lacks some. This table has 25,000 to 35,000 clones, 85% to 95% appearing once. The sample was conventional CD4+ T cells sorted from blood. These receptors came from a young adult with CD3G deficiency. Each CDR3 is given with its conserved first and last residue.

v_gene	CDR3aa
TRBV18	CASSPSGRNEQFF
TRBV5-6	CASSLVTGNTEAFF
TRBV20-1	CSASGSTSQYF
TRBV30	CAWSVGRGGLVATQYF
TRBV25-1	CASRGDRVWGDTQYF
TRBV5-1	CASSLGDGDSGNTIYF
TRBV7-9	CASSLNSDTEAFF
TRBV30	CAWSRRAGELFF
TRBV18	CASSLGQSDTQYF
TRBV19	CASSRSLAGGPHNEQFF
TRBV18	CASSPSPILTQWLEGNTIYF
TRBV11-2	CASSLDLHRPYNEQFF
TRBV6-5	CASSTPRFGAYGYTF
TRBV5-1	CASSLGQDNSGANVLTF
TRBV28	CASSTSGTSGRFEQFF
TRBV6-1	CASSVGTGLYEQYF
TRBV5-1	CASSSDGLYGYTF
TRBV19	CASGQGALKADEQFF
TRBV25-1	CASSELGGGNEQFF
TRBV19	CASRVSGGPPYEQYF
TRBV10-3	CASGGTPETQYF
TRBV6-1	CASKDGPYSNQPQHF
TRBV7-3	CASSAHRGPYEQYF
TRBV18	CASSPTMTGLSVDTQYF
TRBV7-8	CASSTFRQGGTQYF
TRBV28	CASSSSGSPEKTQYF
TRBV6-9	CASKEGAGGPDTGELFF
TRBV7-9	CASSLAGQGDEQYF
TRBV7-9	CASSLLAGSYNEQFF